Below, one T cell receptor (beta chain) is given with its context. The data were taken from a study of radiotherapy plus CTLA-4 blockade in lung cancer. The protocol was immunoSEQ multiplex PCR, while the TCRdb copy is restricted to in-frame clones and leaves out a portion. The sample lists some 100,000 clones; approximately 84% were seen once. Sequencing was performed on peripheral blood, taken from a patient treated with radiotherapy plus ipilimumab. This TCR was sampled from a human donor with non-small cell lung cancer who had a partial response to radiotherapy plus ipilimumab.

CDR3 nucleotide sequence: TGTGCCAGTGCCCAAATGGGACAGCTCGCCGGGGAGCTGTTTTTT. Protein: CASAQMGQLAGELFF. The J gene is TRBJ2-2, the V gene TRBV19, with TRBD1 matching over 7 bases. Germline V gives CDR1 LNHDA, CDR2 SQIVND (reference sequence). The V segment lost 8 bases and the J segment 6 bases; nucleotides outside the gene matches: 12. CDR3 length: 15 amino acids. The entire variable domain, with the rest obtained from reference TRBV19 and TRBJ2-2, is as follows: DGGITQSPKYLFRKEGQNVTLSCEQNLNHDAMYWYRQDPGQGLRLIYYSQIVNDFQKGDIAEGYSVSREKKESFPLTVTSAQKNPTAFYLCASAQMGQLAGELFFGEGSRLTVL.